The 4 T cell receptor beta chains reported below all come from one sample, sequenced in a study of response to subunit inactivated influenza vaccine. Via MiXCR, TCRdb re-called the RT-PCR reads, giving one row per CDR3 protein. The sample lists more than 150,000 distinct CDR3 sequences, roughly 8.7% occurring once. The source was non-naive T cells sorted from PBMCs, collected on the day of vaccination. These TCRs come from a middle-aged man who received an inactivated influenza vaccine.

This clonotype was seen more than once but under ten times. The chain uses TRBV2 and TRBJ2-2, with D uncertain. The CDR3 loop spans 15 amino acids. Germline V gene lookup returns CDR1 SNHLY and CDR2 FYNNEI. V was clipped by 2 bases and J by 0 bases, with 7 bases between them. CDR3 in DNA: TGTGCCAGCAGTGAAAACACGGCGAACACCGGGGAGCTGTTTTTT. This gives the protein CASSENTANTGELFF.

This clonotype was counted a few times. V usage is TRBV5-1 and J usage is TRBJ2-1; 8 bases are shared with TRBD1. Per germline, CDR1 SGHRS and CDR2 YFSETQ. The CDR3 runs to 15 residues. The V and J ends lost 2 bases and 4 bases, in that order; junction bases with no gene match: 5. CDR3 in amino acids: CASSFTTGEYNEQFF. CDR3 coding DNA: TGCGCCAGCAGCTTCACGACAGGGGAGTACAATGAGCAGTTCTTC.

On this clonotype: One junction end disagrees with the germline gene, perhaps due to a read error. The V and J genes are TRBV5-4 and TRBJ2-1; 8 positions match TRBD2. The CDR3 spans 15 residues. Germline loops: CDR1 SGHNT, CDR2 YYREEE (reference sequence). CDR3 region: CANSLPAGAYNEQFF. The CDR3 bases are TGTGCCAACAGCCTACCAGCGGGGGCGTACAATGAGCAGTTCTTC.

This clonotype was detected a few times. The chain couples TRBV27 to TRBJ2-1; TRBD2 matches 7 bases. The CDR3 has 15 amino acids. V dropped 3 bases and J dropped 6; count of bases not matched to a gene: 8. The germline gives CDR1 MNHEY, CDR2 SMNVEV (reference sequence). The DNA for the CDR3 is TGTGCCAGCAGTTTCACGGGAGGCCGGACCAATGAGCAGTTCTTC. It yields the protein CASSFTGGRTNEQFF.